These T cell receptor beta chains were read from a single sample in a study of blood T cell repertoires in COVID-19. TCRdb keeps only in-frame clones here, not all; method: immunoSEQ multiplex PCR. Among roughly 230,000 clones listed, about nine tenths were seen once. Material for sequencing was PBMCs or T cells enriched from blood (not recorded which). These receptors were obtained from a woman in her 30s with acute COVID-19. CDR3s include the opening cysteine and the closing phenylalanine or tryptophan. The order of the fields is D gene, V gene, J gene, clone size, CDR3 DNA, CDR3 protein. A D gene is named only where the DNA matches it firmly. Not all rows give a size; the values are once, few, many and, for expanded clones, a class.

TRBD1	TRBV5-4	TRBJ2-7	-	TGTGCCAGCAGCTCGCGGGGGACAGGGGTCGAGCAGTACTTC	CASSSRGTGVEQYF
-	TRBV2	TRBJ2-6	-	TGTGCCAGCAGTGATGGCCCCGGGGGCTCTGGGGCCAACGTCCTGACTTTC	CASSDGPGGSGANVLTF
-	TRBV27	TRBJ2-7	-	TGTGCCAGCAGCGCCCTAGGGGGGGCTCAGGAGCAGTACTTC	CASSALGGAQEQYF
-	TRBV5-1	TRBJ1-3	-	TGCGCCAGCAGCTTGAACCCAGAGGGGGATAAAGGAAACACCATATATTTT	CASSLNPEGDKGNTIYF
-	TRBV25-1	TRBJ2-7	-	TGTGCCAGCATCAATGGGCTCCCGGCGTCCTACGAGCAGTACTTC	CASINGLPASYEQYF
-	TRBV27	TRBJ2-7	-	TGTGCCAGCAGTGGGGACAACTACGAGCAGTACTTC	CASSGDNYEQYF
TRBD1	TRBV27	TRBJ1-5	-	TGTGCCAGCAGTGCCGGACAGGGAGGACAGCCCCAGCATTTT	CASSAGQGGQPQHF
-	TRBV30	TRBJ2-7	few	TGTGCCTGGAGTACGGGAATATCGGAGCAGTACTTC	CAWSTGISEQYF
-	TRBV30	TRBJ1-6	-	TGTGCCTGGGACTTCCTAGGAGGGCCCCTCCACTTT	CAWDFLGGPLHF
-	TRBV12-5	TRBJ2-3	few	TGTGCTAGTGCCCTTCCAGGGGATACGCAGTATTTT	CASALPGDTQYF